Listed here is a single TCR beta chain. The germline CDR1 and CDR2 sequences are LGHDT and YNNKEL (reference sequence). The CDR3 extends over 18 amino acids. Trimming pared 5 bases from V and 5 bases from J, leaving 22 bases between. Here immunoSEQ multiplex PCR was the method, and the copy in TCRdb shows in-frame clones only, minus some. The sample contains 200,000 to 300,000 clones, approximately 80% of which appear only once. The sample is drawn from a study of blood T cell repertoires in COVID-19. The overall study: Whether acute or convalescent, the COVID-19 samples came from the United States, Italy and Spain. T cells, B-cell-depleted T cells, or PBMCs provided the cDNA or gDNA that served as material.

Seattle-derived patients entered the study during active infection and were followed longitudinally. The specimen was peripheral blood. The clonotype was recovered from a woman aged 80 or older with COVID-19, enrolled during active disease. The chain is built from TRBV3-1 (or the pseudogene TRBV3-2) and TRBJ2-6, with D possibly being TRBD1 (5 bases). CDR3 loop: CASSSRQSPFSRANVLTF. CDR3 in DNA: TGTGCCAGCAGCTCCAGACAGAGTCCCTTCTCCAGGGCCAACGTCCTGACTTTC.